This is a list of T cell receptor beta chains from one sample in a study of Ad26.COV2.S vaccination and SARS-CoV-2 variants. Sequencing was performed with immunoSEQ multiplex PCR; in TCRdb, only in-frame clones are kept and a portion is missing. The sample includes 300,000 to 400,000 clones, 88% of them seen just once. The sample consisted of peripheral blood, taken in a trial of Ad26.COV2.S vaccine versus placebo. Receptor source: a person aged 18-65 years who received the Ad26.COV2.S COVID-19 vaccine or a placebo. The CDR3 runs from the conserved cysteine through the conserved F or W. The D gene is left open where the match is weak. Some rows mark clone size as missing; the rest say once, few, many or name a class of expanded clone.

d_call,clone_size,j_call,v_call,cdr3_aa,cdr3_nt
NA,NA,TRBJ2-2,TRBV5-1,CASSLERNTGELFF,TGCGCCAGCAGCTTGGAACGGAACACCGGGGAGCTGTTTTTT
TRBD2,NA,TRBJ2-3,TRBV13,CASSSSGWVAGGTDTQYF,TGTGCCAGCAGCTCCTCCGGATGGGTAGCGGGGGGGACAGATACGCAGTATTTT
TRBD1,many,TRBJ2-3,TRBV11-2,CASSLYQGVGDTQYF,TGTGCCAGCAGCTTATACCAGGGGGTGGGGGATACGCAGTATTTT
NA,NA,TRBJ2-1,TRBV11-3,CASSSHLWGGGYNEQFF,TGTGCCAGCAGCTCCCACCTTTGGGGGGGCGGCTACAATGAGCAGTTCTTC
TRBD1,NA,TRBJ2-1,TRBV11-3,CASSFRRGSGEQFF,TGTGCCAGCAGCTTTCGCAGGGGGTCCGGTGAGCAGTTCTTC
NA,NA,TRBJ2-1,TRBV11-2,CASSLDRNNEQFF,TGTGCCAGCAGCTTAGACAGGAACAATGAGCAGTTCTTC
NA,NA,TRBJ1-1,TRBV12-5,CASGLAIGQIEAFF,TGTGCTAGTGGTTTGGCTATCGGACAGATAGAAGCTTTCTTT
NA,once,TRBJ1-2,TRBV19,CASSSGVGDYGYTF,TGTGCCAGTAGTTCTGGGGTAGGGGACTATGGCTACACCTTC
TRBD1,NA,TRBJ2-2,TRBV7-8,CASKLDREKYTGELFF,TGTGCCAGCAAACTAGACAGGGAAAAGTACACCGGGGAGCTGTTTTTT
NA,NA,TRBJ2-2,TRBV4-3,CASSQDPSGTGELFF,TGCGCCAGCAGCCAAGATCCGTCCGGCACCGGGGAGCTGTTTTTT
NA,NA,TRBJ1-4,TRBV7-2,CASSGYREYEKLFF,TGTGCCAGCAGCGGGTATAGGGAATATGAAAAACTGTTTTTT
NA,NA,TRBJ1-4,TRBV5-1,CASSSDRRYEKLFF,TGCGCCAGCAGCTCGGACAGACGATATGAAAAACTGTTTTTT
NA,NA,TRBJ2-7,TRBV6-1,CASSEAPSVSYEQYF,TGTGCCAGCAGTGAAGCGCCCAGCGTGTCCTACGAGCAGTACTTC
TRBD2,once,TRBJ2-1,TRBV5-8,CASSLWTSGGDYNEQFF,TGTGCCAGCAGCTTGTGGACTAGCGGGGGTGACTACAATGAGCAGTTCTTC
NA,NA,TRBJ2-3,TRBV11-2,CASSLDPGRSTDTQYF,TGTGCCAGCAGCTTAGATCCGGGACGTAGCACAGATACGCAGTATTTT
NA,NA,TRBJ1-3,TRBV5-8,CASSLNGGAVSGNTIYF,TGTGCCAGCAGCTTGAATGGCGGCGCCGTCTCTGGAAACACCATATATTTT
NA,NA,TRBJ2-7,TRBV7-2,CASSFRQGLNEQYF,TGTGCCAGCAGCTTTCGGCAGGGGCTCAACGAGCAGTACTTC
NA,NA,TRBJ2-5,TRBV5-4,CASSLDRGGQETQYF,TGTGCCAGCAGCTTGGACAGGGGGGGCCAAGAGACCCAGTACTTC
NA,NA,TRBJ1-2,TRBV27,CASSFRVGNYGYTF,TGTGCCAGCAGTTTTCGGGTAGGGAACTATGGCTACACCTTC
NA,NA,TRBJ2-5,TRBV28,CASSVDRYQYF,TGTGCCAGCAGTGTCGACCGATACCAGTACTTC
NA,NA,TRBJ2-7,TRBV19,CASSLRGGRNEQYF,TGTGCCAGTAGCTTAAGAGGAGGGAGGAACGAGCAGTACTTC
TRBD1,NA,TRBJ2-2,TRBV18,CASSPQGAATGELFF,TGTGCCAGCTCACCACAGGGGGCGGCTACCGGGGAGCTGTTTTTT
NA,NA,TRBJ2-7,TRBV5-1,CASSLGDRLGEQYF,TGCGCCAGCAGCTTGGGTGACAGGCTGGGGGAGCAGTACTTC
NA,NA,TRBJ2-7,TRBV6-2/TRBV6-3,CASSNGVFREQYF,TGTGCCAGCAGTAACGGGGTATTCCGGGAGCAGTACTTC
NA,NA,TRBJ1-6,TRBV25-1,CASSEYKGESPLHF,TGTGCCAGCAGTGAATATAAGGGGGAGTCACCCCTCCACTTT
NA,many,TRBJ1-3,TRBV18,CASSPRGGNLRQPGNTIYF,TGTGCCAGCTCACCACGGGGGGGGAATTTACGCCAACCTGGAAACACCATATATTTT
NA,once,TRBJ2-7,TRBV14,CASSGRGWEQYF,TGTGCCAGCAGCGGACGGGGGTGGGAGCAGTACTTC
TRBD2,NA,TRBJ2-3,TRBV30,CACLLGTSVIADTQYF,TGTGCCTGCCTTTTAGGGACTAGCGTTATCGCAGATACGCAGTATTTT
NA,NA,TRBJ1-1,TRBV27,CASSYGGSTEAFF,TGTGCCAGCTCCTACGGGGGGAGCACTGAAGCTTTCTTT
NA,few,TRBJ2-7,TRBV5-1,CASSTALVDTYEQYF,TGCGCCAGCAGCACCGCATTGGTGGATACCTACGAGCAGTACTTC
NA,NA,TRBJ1-5,TRBV28,CASSLGGQGFTQHF,TGTGCCAGCAGTTTAGGTGGTCAGGGGTTTACCCAGCATTTT
TRBD1,NA,TRBJ2-3,TRBV5-6,CASSLRGPGDTQYF,TGTGCCAGCAGCTTAAGGGGGCCGGGGGATACGCAGTATTTT
TRBD1,NA,TRBJ2-7,TRBV12-5,CASALRRGQAPYEQYF,TGTGCTAGTGCCCTCCGTCGGGGACAGGCTCCCTACGAGCAGTACTTC
NA,once,TRBJ1-4,TRBV4-3,CASSLSWTFEKLFF,TGCGCCAGCAGCCTATCCTGGACATTTGAAAAACTGTTTTTT
TRBD2,NA,TRBJ2-3,TRBV5-1,CASSLRTSGGSTDTQYF,TGCGCCAGCAGCTTAAGAACTAGCGGGGGTAGCACAGATACGCAGTATTTT
TRBD2,NA,TRBJ2-3,TRBV7-2,CASSLEPSGADTQYF,TGTGCCAGCAGCTTAGAACCTAGCGGGGCAGATACGCAGTATTTT
NA,NA,TRBJ1-1,TRBV6-5,CASRRRGGGTEAFF,TGTGCCAGCAGAAGAAGGGGGGGAGGCACTGAAGCTTTCTTT
TRBD1,once,TRBJ2-3,TRBV19,CATTSTGGESTDTQYF,TGTGCCACTACTTCGACAGGGGGGGAGTCCACAGATACGCAGTATTTT
TRBD1,once,TRBJ1-1,TRBV7-2,CASSQSGQGFNTEAFF,TGTGCCAGCAGCCAGTCAGGACAGGGGTTTAACACTGAAGCTTTCTTT
NA,NA,TRBJ2-5,TRBV28,CASSPGPMIQETQYF,TGTGCCAGCAGCCCAGGGCCTATGATTCAAGAGACCCAGTACTTC
TRBD1,few,TRBJ1-6,TRBV7-2,CASSLSPGRGNGPLHF,TGTGCCAGCAGCTTATCCCCGGGCAGGGGGAACGGGCCCCTCCACTTT
NA,NA,TRBJ1-1,TRBV12-3/TRBV12-4,CASWGDTEAFF,TGTGCCTCTTGGGGGGACACTGAAGCTTTCTTT
TRBD2,NA,TRBJ2-5,TRBV4-1,CASSQDPRLATDQETQYF,TGCGCCAGCAGCCAAGATCCCCGACTAGCGACCGACCAAGAGACCCAGTACTTC
NA,few,TRBJ1-6,TRBV19,CASGNRVESPLHF,TGTGCCAGTGGAAACAGGGTAGAATCACCCCTCCACTTT
TRBD1,few,TRBJ2-5,TRBV19,CASSTFSGGEETQYF,TGTGCCAGTAGTACCTTCTCAGGGGGCGAAGAGACCCAGTACTTC
NA,NA,TRBJ2-5,TRBV7-9,CASRPLAHQETQYF,TGTGCCAGCAGGCCCCTCGCCCACCAAGAGACCCAGTACTTC